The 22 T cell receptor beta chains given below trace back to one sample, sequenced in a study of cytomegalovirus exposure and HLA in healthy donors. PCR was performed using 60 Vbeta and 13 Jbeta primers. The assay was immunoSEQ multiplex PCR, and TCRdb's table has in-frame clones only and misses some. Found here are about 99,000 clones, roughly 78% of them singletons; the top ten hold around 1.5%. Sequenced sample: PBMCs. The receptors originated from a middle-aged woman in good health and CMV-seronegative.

This CDR3 reads CASSPSLEAFF. The CDR3, as DNA: TGTGCCAGCAGTCCCTCACTTGAAGCTTTCTTT. The rearrangement uses TRBV28 and TRBJ1-1; D not certain. V was shortened by 5 bases and J by 7 bases, with 8 bases between the two germline ends. This CDR3 region has 11 residues. In germline, CDR1 is MDHEN, CDR2 SYDVKM.

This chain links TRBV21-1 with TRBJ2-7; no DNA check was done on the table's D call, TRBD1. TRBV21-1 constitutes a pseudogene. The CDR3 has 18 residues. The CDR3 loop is CASSKKRGPGPRGYEQYF. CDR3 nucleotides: TGTGCCAGCAGCAAAAAAAGGGGTCCCGGGCCCAGGGGCTACGAGCAGTACTTC.

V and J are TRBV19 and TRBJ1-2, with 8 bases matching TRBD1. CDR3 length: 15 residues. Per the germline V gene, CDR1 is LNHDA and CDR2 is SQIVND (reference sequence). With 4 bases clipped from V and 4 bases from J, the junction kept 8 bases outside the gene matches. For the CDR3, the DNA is TGTGCCAGTAGTACCGGACTGGGACAGGTCTATGGCTACACCTTC. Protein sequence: CASSTGLGQVYGYTF.

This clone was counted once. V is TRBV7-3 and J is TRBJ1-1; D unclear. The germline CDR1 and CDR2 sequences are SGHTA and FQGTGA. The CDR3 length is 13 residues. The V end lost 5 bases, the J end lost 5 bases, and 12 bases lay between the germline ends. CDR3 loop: CASSLGSGTEAFF. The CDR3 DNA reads TGTGCCAGCAGCCTGGGTTCGGGTACTGAAGCTTTCTTT.

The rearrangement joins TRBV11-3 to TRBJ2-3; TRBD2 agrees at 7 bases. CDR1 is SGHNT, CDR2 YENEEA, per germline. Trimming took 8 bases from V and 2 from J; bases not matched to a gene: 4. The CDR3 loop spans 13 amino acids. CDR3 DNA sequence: TGTGCCAGCGCTAGCGGATCCACAGATACGCAGTATTTT. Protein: CASASGSTDTQYF.

The CDR3 reads CASSPTSTDTQYF. CDR3 nucleotide sequence: TGTGCCAGCTCTCCGACAAGCACAGATACGCAGTATTTT. The V and J genes are TRBV18 and TRBJ2-3; D is unresolved. The CDR3 extends over 13 amino acids. The ends were cut back, 6 bases at V and 0 bases at J, with 7 bases in the middle. Per germline, CDR1 KGHSH and CDR2 LQKENI.

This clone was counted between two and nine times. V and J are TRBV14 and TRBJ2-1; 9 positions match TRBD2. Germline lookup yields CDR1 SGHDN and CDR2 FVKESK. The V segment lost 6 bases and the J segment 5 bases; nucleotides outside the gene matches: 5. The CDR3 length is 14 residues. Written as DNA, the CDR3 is TGTGCCAGCAGTCTAGCGGGAACAGACAATGAGCAGTTCTTC. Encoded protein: CASSLAGTDNEQFF.

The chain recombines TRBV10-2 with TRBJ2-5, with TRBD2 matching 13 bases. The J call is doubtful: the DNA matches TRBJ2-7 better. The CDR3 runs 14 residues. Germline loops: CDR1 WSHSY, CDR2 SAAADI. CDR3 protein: CASSGTSGKYEQYF. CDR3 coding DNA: TGCGCCAGCAGCGGGACTAGCGGGAAGTACGAGCAGTACTTC.

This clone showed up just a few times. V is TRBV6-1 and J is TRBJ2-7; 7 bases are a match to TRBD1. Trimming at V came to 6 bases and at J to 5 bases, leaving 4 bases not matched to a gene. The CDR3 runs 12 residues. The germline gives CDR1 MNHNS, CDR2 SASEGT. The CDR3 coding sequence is TGTGCCAGCAGGACAGGGAGCCACGAGCAGTACTTC. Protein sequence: CASRTGSHEQYF.

The CDR3 DNA reads as TGTGCCAGTAGTACGGACAGGGGAGGGACTGAAGCTTTCTTT. Protein sequence: CASSTDRGGTEAFF. The V gene is TRBV19, the J gene TRBJ1-1, with 9 bases matching TRBD1. CDR1 is LNHDA, CDR2 SQIVND, per germline (reference sequence). Trimming at V came to 4 bases and at J to 5 bases, leaving 5 bases not matched to a gene. This CDR3 has 14 residues.

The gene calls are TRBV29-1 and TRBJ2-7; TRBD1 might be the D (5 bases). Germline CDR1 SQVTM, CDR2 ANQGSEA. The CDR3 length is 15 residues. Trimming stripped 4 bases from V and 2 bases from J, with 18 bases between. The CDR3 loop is CSVALRTPRTYEQYF. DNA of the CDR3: TGCAGCGTTGCTCTTAGGACACCGAGAACCTACGAGCAGTACTTC.

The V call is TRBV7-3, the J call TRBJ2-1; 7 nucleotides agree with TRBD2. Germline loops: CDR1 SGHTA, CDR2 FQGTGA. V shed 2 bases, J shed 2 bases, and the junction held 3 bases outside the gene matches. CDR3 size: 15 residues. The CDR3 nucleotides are TGTGCCAGCAGCTTAGGTCTAGCGGCCTACAATGAGCAGTTCTTC. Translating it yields CASSLGLAAYNEQFF.

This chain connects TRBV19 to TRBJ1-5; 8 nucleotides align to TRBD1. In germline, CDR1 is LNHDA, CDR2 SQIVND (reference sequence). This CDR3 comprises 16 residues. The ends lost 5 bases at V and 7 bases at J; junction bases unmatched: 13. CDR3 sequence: CASSDRGTRRGQPQHF. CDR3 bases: TGTGCCAGTAGTGACAGGGGCACCCGGAGAGGACAGCCCCAGCATTTT.

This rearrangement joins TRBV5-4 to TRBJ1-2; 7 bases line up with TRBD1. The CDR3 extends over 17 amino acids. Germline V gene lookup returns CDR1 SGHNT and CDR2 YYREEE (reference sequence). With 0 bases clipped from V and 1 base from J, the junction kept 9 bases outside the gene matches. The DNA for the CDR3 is TGTGCCAGCAGCTTGGGAGTTGGGACAGACATTAACTATGGCTACACCTTC. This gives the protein CASSLGVGTDINYGYTF.

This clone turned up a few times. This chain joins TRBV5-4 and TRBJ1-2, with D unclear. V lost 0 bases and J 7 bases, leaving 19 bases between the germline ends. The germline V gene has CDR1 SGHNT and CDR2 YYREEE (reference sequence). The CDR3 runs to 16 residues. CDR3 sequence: CASSLDGSQPLSGYTF. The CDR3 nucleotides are TGTGCCAGCAGCTTGGATGGGAGCCAGCCACTTAGTGGCTACACCTTC.

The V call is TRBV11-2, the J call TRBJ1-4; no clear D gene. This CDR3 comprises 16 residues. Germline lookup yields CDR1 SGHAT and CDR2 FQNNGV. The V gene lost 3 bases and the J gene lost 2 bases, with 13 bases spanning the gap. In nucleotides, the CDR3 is TGTGCCAGCAGCTTTGAGGTCGGGGTGACTAATGAAAAACTGTTTTTT. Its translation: CASSFEVGVTNEKLFF. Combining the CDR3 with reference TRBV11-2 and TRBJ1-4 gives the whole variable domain EAGVAQSPRYKIIEKRQSVAFWCNPISGHATLYWYQQILGQGPKLLIQFQNNGVVDDSQLPKDRFSAERLKGVDSTLKIQPAKLEDSAVYLCASSFEVGVTNEKLFFGSGTQLSVL.

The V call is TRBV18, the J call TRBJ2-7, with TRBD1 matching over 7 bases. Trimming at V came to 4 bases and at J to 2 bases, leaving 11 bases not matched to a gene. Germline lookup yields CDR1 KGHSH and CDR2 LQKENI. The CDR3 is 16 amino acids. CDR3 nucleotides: TGTGCCAGCTCACGGACCCATTCCGGGACAGCCTACGAGCAGTACTTC. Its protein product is CASSRTHSGTAYEQYF.

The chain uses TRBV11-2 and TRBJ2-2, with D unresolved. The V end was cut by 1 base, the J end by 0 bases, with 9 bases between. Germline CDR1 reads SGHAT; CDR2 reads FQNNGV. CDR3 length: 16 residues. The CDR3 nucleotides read TGTGCCAGCAGCTTAGTTGGCCCCGCGAACACCGGGGAGCTGTTTTTT. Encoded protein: CASSLVGPANTGELFF.

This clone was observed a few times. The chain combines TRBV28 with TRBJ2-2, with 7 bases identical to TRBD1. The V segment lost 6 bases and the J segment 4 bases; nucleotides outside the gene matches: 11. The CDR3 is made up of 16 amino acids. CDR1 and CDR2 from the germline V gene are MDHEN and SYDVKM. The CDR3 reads CASRYRGRAFTGELFF. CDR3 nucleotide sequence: TGTGCCAGCAGATATAGGGGGCGGGCCTTCACCGGGGAGCTGTTTTTT.

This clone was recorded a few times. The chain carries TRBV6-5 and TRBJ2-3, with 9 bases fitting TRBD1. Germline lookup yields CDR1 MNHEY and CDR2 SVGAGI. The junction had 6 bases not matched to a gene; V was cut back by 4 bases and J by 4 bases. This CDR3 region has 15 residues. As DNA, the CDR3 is TGTGCCAGCAGTTTAGGGACAGGGATTCCAGATACGCAGTATTTT. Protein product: CASSLGTGIPDTQYF.

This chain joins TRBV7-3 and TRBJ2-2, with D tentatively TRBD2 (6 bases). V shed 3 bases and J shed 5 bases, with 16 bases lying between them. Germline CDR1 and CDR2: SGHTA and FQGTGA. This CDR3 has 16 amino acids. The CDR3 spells CASSFTSRYLTGELFF. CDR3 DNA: TGTGCCAGCAGCTTCACTAGCCGCTATCTTACCGGGGAGCTGTTTTTT.

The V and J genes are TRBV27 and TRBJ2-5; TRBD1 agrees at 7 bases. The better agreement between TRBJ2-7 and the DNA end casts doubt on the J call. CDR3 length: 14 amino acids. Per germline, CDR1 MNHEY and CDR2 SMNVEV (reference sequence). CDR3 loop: CASIRQGETYEQYF. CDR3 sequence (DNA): TGTGCCAGCATACGACAGGGAGAAACCTACGAGCAGTACTTC.